What follows describes a single TCR beta chain. As yet, its antigen is unknown. PCR involved 60 Vbeta and 13 Jbeta primers. Sequencing used immunoSEQ multiplex PCR; TCRdb keeps in-frame clones, though not all of them. Of under 200,000 clones in the sample, less than 90% are singletons; the top ten hold around 0.93%. This sample was taken from a study of cytomegalovirus exposure and HLA in healthy donors. Study-wide points: Among TCR sequences, most were rare, though some public TCRs appeared in many donors.

CDR1 is SGHRS and CDR2 is YFSETQ in the germline V gene. The CDR3 covers 16 residues. V lost 4 bases, J lost 3 bases, and 16 bases lay in between. Sequencing was carried out using PBMCs. The origin of this receptor is a man aged 25 to 45 in good health and CMV-seronegative. The chain couples TRBV5-1 to TRBJ1-4; D is perhaps TRBD1 (6 bases). The CDR3 protein is CASSPMGQGSNEKLFF. In nucleotides, the CDR3 is TGCGCCAGCAGCCCCATGGGGCAGGGGTCTAATGAAAAACTGTTTTTT. Using reference TRBV5-1 and TRBJ1-4 for the parts outside the CDR3, the full variable domain is KAGVTQTPRYLIKTRGQQVTLSCSPISGHRSVSWYQQTPGQGLQFLFEYFSETQRNKGNFPGRFSGRQFSNSRSEMNVSTLELGDSALYLCASSPMGQGSNEKLFFGSGTQLSVL.